Listed here are 12 T cell receptor beta chains from one sample, sequenced in a study of OX40 agonist ivuxolimab in advanced cancers. The library relied on the immunoSEQ multiplex PCR assay. As stored in TCRdb, this immuneACCESS dataset retains in-frame rearrangements with V and J assigned. A fraction of the clones does not appear; measured against another copy, unresolved V genes explain less than half of the discrepancy, and the remainder lacks a known reason. The sample data list about 35,000 clones, and about four fifths of these were observed just once. 1.5% to 2% of the sample comes from the top ten. The input for sequencing was CD4+ or CD8+ T cells sorted from blood, taken in a trial of the OX40 agonist ivuxolimab. The source of these receptors is an adult with an advanced solid tumor such as melanoma, head and neck, liver or kidney cancer.

The chain uses TRBV2 and TRBJ2-7, with D tentatively TRBD1 (6 bases). With 6 bases removed from V and 2 bases from J, the gap between germline ends came to 14 bases. Germline CDR1 reads SNHLY; CDR2 reads FYNNEI. This CDR3 is 14 amino acids long. The DNA of the CDR3 is TGTGCCAGCAGGGTCCGGGACAACACCTACGAGCAGTACTTC. This translates into CASRVRDNTYEQYF.

The chain employs TRBV19 and TRBJ2-3; TRBD2 agrees at 7 bases. Germline assignment: CDR1 LNHDA and CDR2 SQIVND (reference sequence). The CDR3 has 14 residues. V shed 4 bases, J shed 4 bases, and the junction held 5 bases outside the gene matches. For the CDR3, the DNA is TGTGCCAGTAGTAGCGGGGGTAAGGCAGATACGCAGTATTTT. Translated, it gives CASSSGGKADTQYF.

The chain combines TRBV13 with TRBJ1-6; 7 nucleotides line up with TRBD1. CDR3 length equals 17 residues. The ends lost 6 bases at V and 3 bases at J; junction bases unmatched: 11. The germline gives CDR1 PRHDT, CDR2 FYEKMQ (reference sequence). The CDR3 here is CASSPQGQSYYNSPLHF. The DNA of the CDR3 is TGTGCCAGCAGTCCTCAGGGACAGAGTTACTATAATTCACCCCTCCACTTT.

The genes are TRBV30 and TRBJ2-7; D is possibly TRBD2 (6 bases). CDR3 size: 14 residues. Germline-derived CDR1 and CDR2 are GTSNPN and SVGIG (reference sequence). Trimming left V 5 bases short and J 0 bases short, with 14 bases between. This CDR3 is CAWVRTGDSYEQYF. The DNA for the CDR3 is TGTGCCTGGGTGCGCACGGGGGACTCCTACGAGCAGTACTTC.

The chain is built from TRBV19 and TRBJ2-7; 8 nucleotides agree with TRBD2. The V and J ends lost 6 bases and 3 bases, in that order; junction bases with no gene match: 7. The germline gives CDR1 LNHDA, CDR2 SQIVND (reference sequence). This CDR3 spans 14 amino acids. CDR3 amino acids: CASRPGGAHYEQYF. DNA of the CDR3: TGTGCCAGTAGACCCGGGGGGGCTCACTACGAGCAGTACTTC.

This chain links TRBV5-1 with TRBJ2-3; 13 bases map to TRBD2. Trimming took 2 bases from V and 4 from J; bases not matched to a gene: 1. The CDR3 is 15 residues long. In germline, CDR1 is SGHRS, CDR2 YFSETQ. The CDR3 spells CASSFGLAGADTQYF. CDR3 nucleotides: TGCGCCAGCAGCTTCGGACTAGCGGGAGCAGATACGCAGTATTTT. Complete variable domain (other parts from reference TRBV5-1 and TRBJ2-3): KAGVTQTPRYLIKTRGQQVTLSCSPISGHRSVSWYQQTPGQGLQFLFEYFSETQRNKGNFPGRFSGRQFSNSRSEMNVSTLELGDSALYLCASSFGLAGADTQYFGPGTRLTVL.

The rearrangement links TRBV7-2 to TRBJ2-5, with D possibly TRBD1 on 7 matching bases. The CDR3 length is 16 residues. Per the germline V gene, CDR1 is SGHTA and CDR2 is FQGNSA. The germline V and J ends were trimmed by 1 base and 9 bases, with 21 bases remaining between them. The DNA for the CDR3 is TGTGCCAGCAGCTTAGAGGCAGGGGGGACCGGTGGGGCCCAGTACTTC. It codes for CASSLEAGGTGGAQYF.

The chain joins TRBV11-2 to TRBJ2-2; 16 nucleotides align to TRBD2. The junction had 5 bases not matched to a gene; V was cut back by 10 bases and J by 3 bases. The CDR3 has 16 residues. From germline, CDR1 is SGHAT and CDR2 FQNNGV. The CDR3 protein is CATPGTSGRDTGELFF. Written as DNA, the CDR3 is TGTGCCACCCCCGGGACTAGCGGGAGGGACACCGGGGAGCTGTTTTTT. Supplemented by reference TRBV11-2 and TRBJ2-2, the full variable domain reads EAGVAQSPRYKIIEKRQSVAFWCNPISGHATLYWYQQILGQGPKLLIQFQNNGVVDDSQLPKDRFSAERLKGVDSTLKIQPAKLEDSAVYLCATPGTSGRDTGELFFGEGSRLTVL.

The chain uses TRBV15 and TRBJ2-5, with TRBD2 identical over 8 bases. The CDR3 has 16 amino acids. V lost 4 bases to trimming and J lost 4 bases; unmatched junction nucleotides: 11. Germline V gives CDR1 LNHNV, CDR2 YYDKDF (reference sequence). The CDR3 region is CATSTNRGGSRETQYF. Here the CDR3 DNA reads TGTGCCACCAGCACGAATCGGGGGGGGTCGCGAGAGACCCAGTACTTC.

This clone occurred once. V is TRBV11-3 and J is TRBJ2-1; D is perhaps TRBD2 (5 bases). Germline V gene lookup returns CDR1 SGHNT and CDR2 YENEEA. The CDR3 loop spans 15 amino acids. V gave up 3 bases and J gave up 0 bases, with 9 bases separating them. DNA for the CDR3: TGTGCCAGCAGCTTGGCCGGGAACTCCTACAATGAGCAGTTCTTC. Protein: CASSLAGNSYNEQFF.

This chain links TRBV10-2 with TRBJ1-5, with TRBD1 as a possible D gene (5 bases). Germline V CDR1 and CDR2: WSHSY, SAAADI. V was shortened by 0 bases and J by 0 bases, with 15 bases between the two germline ends. CDR3 length: 18 amino acids. For the CDR3, the DNA is TGCGCCAGCAGTGAGTCGGAGTCCACAGGTTATAGCAATCAGCCCCAGCATTTT. It yields the protein CASSESESTGYSNQPQHF.

This clone has just a few counts. V is TRBV2 and J is TRBJ1-6; no definite D call. Deletions cut 4 bases from V and 10 bases from J, with 14 bases between. The CDR3 spans 14 residues. Germline V gives CDR1 SNHLY, CDR2 FYNNEI. CDR3 DNA sequence: TGTGCCAGCAGTGTGGGTAGCCGGAACTCACCCCTCCACTTT. It encodes CASSVGSRNSPLHF.